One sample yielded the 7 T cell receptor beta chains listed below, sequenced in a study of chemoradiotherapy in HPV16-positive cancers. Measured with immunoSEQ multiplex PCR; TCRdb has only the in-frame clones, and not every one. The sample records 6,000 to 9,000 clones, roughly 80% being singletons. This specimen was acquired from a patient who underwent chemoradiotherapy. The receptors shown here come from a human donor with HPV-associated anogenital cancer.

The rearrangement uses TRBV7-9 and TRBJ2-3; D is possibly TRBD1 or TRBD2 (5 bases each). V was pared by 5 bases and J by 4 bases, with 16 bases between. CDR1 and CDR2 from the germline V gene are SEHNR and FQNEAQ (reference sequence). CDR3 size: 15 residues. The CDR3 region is CASSPEGRKADTQYF. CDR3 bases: TGTGCCAGCAGCCCAGAGGGGCGGAAGGCAGATACGCAGTATTTT.

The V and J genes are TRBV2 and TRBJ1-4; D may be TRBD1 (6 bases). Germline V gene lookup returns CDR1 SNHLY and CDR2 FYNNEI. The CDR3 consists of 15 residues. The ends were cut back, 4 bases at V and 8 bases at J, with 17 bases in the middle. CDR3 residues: CASSGFGGRFEKLFF. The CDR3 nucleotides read TGTGCCAGCAGTGGATTCGGGGGGCGTTTCGAAAAACTGTTTTTT.

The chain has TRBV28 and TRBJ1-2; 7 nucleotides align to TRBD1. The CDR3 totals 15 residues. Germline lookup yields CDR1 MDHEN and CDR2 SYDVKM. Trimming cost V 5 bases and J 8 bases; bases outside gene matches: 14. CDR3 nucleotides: TGTGCCAGCAGTACTAACCCGGGACAGCCCAGGGGCTACACCTTC. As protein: CASSTNPGQPRGYTF.

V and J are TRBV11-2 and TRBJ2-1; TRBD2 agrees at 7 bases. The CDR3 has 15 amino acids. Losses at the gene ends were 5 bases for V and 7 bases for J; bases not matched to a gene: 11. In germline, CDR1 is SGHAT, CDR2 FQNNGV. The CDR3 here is CASSPSHPGRNEQFF. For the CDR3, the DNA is TGTGCCAGCAGCCCTTCCCATCCCGGGAGGAATGAGCAGTTCTTC.

The CDR3 bases are TGTGCCAGCAGCCGGACAGGGGATAATTCACCCCTCCACTTT. This gives the protein CASSRTGDNSPLHF. This chain uses TRBV7-6 with TRBJ1-6; 9 bases match TRBD1. V shed 5 bases and J 5 bases; nucleotides not matched to a gene: 1. CDR3 length equals 14 residues. From germline, CDR1 is SGHVS and CDR2 FNYEAQ.

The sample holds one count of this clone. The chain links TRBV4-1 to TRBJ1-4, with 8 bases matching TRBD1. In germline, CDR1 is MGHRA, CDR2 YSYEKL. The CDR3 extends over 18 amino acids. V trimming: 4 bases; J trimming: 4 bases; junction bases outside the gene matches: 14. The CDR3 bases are TGCGCCAGCAGCCGAGTACTTCTTAGACAGGGGAATAATGAAAAACTGTTTTTT. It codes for CASSRVLLRQGNNEKLFF.

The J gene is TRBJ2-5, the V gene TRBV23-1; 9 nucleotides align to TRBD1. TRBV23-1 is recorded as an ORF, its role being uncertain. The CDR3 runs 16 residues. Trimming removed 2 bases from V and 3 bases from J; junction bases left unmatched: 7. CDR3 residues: CASSQPPGTGKETQYF. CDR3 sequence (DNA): TGCGCCAGCAGTCAACCGCCCGGGACAGGGAAAGAGACCCAGTACTTC.